These T cell receptor beta chains were read from a single sample in a study of CD8 T cells in Susac syndrome. TCRdb independently ran MiXCR on the immunoSEQ multiplex PCR reads; one entry per CDR3 protein. The table shows 85,000 to 120,000 distinct CDR3 sequences, with roughly 94% occurring only once. The sequenced sample was CD8+ T cells from PBMCs. These receptors came from a human donor with Susac syndrome. Both conserved end residues are part of each CDR3. D genes are given only for firm matches. The size entry is marked missing in some rows and otherwise reads once, few, many or a size class.

V	length	D	size	J	DNA	CDR3
TRBV27	15	TRBD1	NA	TRBJ1-5	TGTGCCAGCAGTAGGACAGGTCCTACTAATCAGCCCCAGCATTTT	CASSRTGPTNQPQHF
TRBV4-3	15	NA	NA	TRBJ2-2	TGCGCCAGCAGCCAAGGAGCAGCCGTCACCGGGGAGCTGTTTTTT	CASSQGAAVTGELFF
TRBV5-1	12	TRBD1	NA	TRBJ1-1	TGCGCCAGCCGACAGGGCGGTACTGAAGCTTTCTTT	CASRQGGTEAFF
TRBV6-5	15	NA	NA	TRBJ2-1	TGTGCCAGCAGTTCCGGGACCCCTACCTACAATGAGCAGTTCTTC	CASSSGTPTYNEQFF
TRBV6-1	13	TRBD2	NA	TRBJ2-7	TGTGCCGGGGCAAGGACTAGCAAGGACGAGCAGTACTTC	CAGARTSKDEQYF
TRBV7-9	15	NA	NA	TRBJ2-1	TGTGCCAGCAGCCACAGGGAGAGGGCATACAATGAGCAGTTCTTC	CASSHRERAYNEQFF
TRBV12-3/TRBV12-4	14	NA	NA	TRBJ1-2	TGTGCCAGCAGTTTAGGGGGGCAGCGGTATGGCTACACCTTC	CASSLGGQRYGYTF
TRBV15	14	NA	NA	TRBJ2-7	TGTGCCACCAGCCTAAGGACAGCAACCTACGAGCAGTACTTC	CATSLRTATYEQYF
TRBV6-2/TRBV6-3	15	NA	once	TRBJ1-2	TGTGCCAGCAGTTACTCGGATCGGGTCCGCTATGGCTACACCTTC	CASSYSDRVRYGYTF
TRBV24-1	18	NA	NA	TRBJ2-4	TGTGCCACCAGTGACCCTTGGACACACGCTGTAGCCAAAAACATTCAGTACTTC	CATSDPWTHAVAKNIQYF
TRBV6-1	15	NA	NA	TRBJ2-7	TGTGCCAGCAGTGAACAACGGGGGCCGACCTACGAGCAGTACTTC	CASSEQRGPTYEQYF
TRBV13	12	NA	NA	TRBJ1-1	TGTGCCAGCAGCTTACCCACCGCTGAAGCTTTCTTT	CASSLPTAEAFF
TRBV11-2	12	NA	once	TRBJ2-2	TGTGCCAGCAGCTTCTTTACCGGGGAGCTGTTTTTT	CASSFFTGELFF
TRBV7-3	16	TRBD1	NA	TRBJ2-1	TGTGCCAGCAGCTCTCCGGGACAGGGGTTTGGCGATGAGCAGTTCTTC	CASSSPGQGFGDEQFF
TRBV18	15	NA	NA	TRBJ1-5	TGTGCCAGCTCACCCAGTGGGGGGGGCGGTCAGCCCCAGCATTTT	CASSPSGGGGQPQHF
TRBV5-6	13	NA	NA	TRBJ2-2	TGTGCCAGCAGCTTGGTAGGAACCGGGGAGCTGTTTTTT	CASSLVGTGELFF
TRBV29-1	11	NA	NA	TRBJ1-2	TGCAGCGTTACAACAGGATATGGCTACACCTTC	CSVTTGYGYTF
TRBV20-1	14	NA	NA	TRBJ2-4	TGCAGCGACGGCCGGGCAGGAGCCAAAAACATTCAGTACTTC	CSDGRAGAKNIQYF
TRBV2	14	TRBD2	NA	TRBJ2-1	TGTGCCAGCAGCCATAGCGGGGGGGACAATGAGCAGTTCTTC	CASSHSGGDNEQFF
TRBV4-3	16	TRBD2	NA	TRBJ2-1	TGCGCCAGCAGTACAGCGGGGGGGAGCTCCTACAATGAGCAGTTCTTC	CASSTAGGSSYNEQFF
TRBV6-5	15	NA	NA	TRBJ2-5	TGTGCCAGCAGCCCAGACAGGGGAGGGCTGGAGACCCAGTACTTC	CASSPDRGGLETQYF
TRBV12-3/TRBV12-4	15	NA	NA	TRBJ2-7	TGTGCCAGCAGTCCGCCAAGCGAGGGAGGGGGCGAGCAGTACTTC	CASSPPSEGGGEQYF
TRBV12-3/TRBV12-4	17	TRBD1	NA	TRBJ1-6	TGTGCCAGCAGTTTTGGGACAGGGGGCTTTACTAATTCACCCCTCCACTTT	CASSFGTGGFTNSPLHF
TRBV12-3/TRBV12-4	14	NA	NA	TRBJ2-1	TGTGCCAGCAGTTTGGTTGGGGCCCACAATGAGCAGTTCTTC	CASSLVGAHNEQFF
TRBV25-1	11	NA	NA	TRBJ1-2	TGTGCCAGCAGTGTGGGTCCTGGCTACACCTTC	CASSVGPGYTF
TRBV27	14	NA	NA	TRBJ1-1	TGTGCCAGCAGTTCGGGTTCCGGGAACACTGAAGCTTTCTTT	CASSSGSGNTEAFF
TRBV3-1	12	NA	NA	TRBJ2-1	TGTGCCAGCAGCCAAATGCCCAATGAGCAGTTCTTC	CASSQMPNEQFF
TRBV13	14	NA	NA	TRBJ1-1	TGTGCCAGCAGCTTGCCGTCGGGGAACACTGAAGCTTTCTTT	CASSLPSGNTEAFF
TRBV19	16	NA	NA	TRBJ1-1	TGTGCCAGTAGTATAGATTCCGCCCAGGCGCGGACTGAAGCTTTCTTT	CASSIDSAQARTEAFF
TRBV4-3	17	NA	NA	TRBJ1-6	TGCGCCAGCAGCCAAGACCTCCCCGGGAGCTCGGATTCACCCCTCCACTTT	CASSQDLPGSSDSPLHF
TRBV3-1	16	TRBD2	NA	TRBJ2-5	TGTGCCAGCAGCCAAGATGTAGCGGGCCTCCGGGTGACCCAGTACTTC	CASSQDVAGLRVTQYF
TRBV29-1	12	NA	NA	TRBJ2-7	TGCAGCGGGGGGGCAGAGCTAGGTGAGCAGTACTTC	CSGGAELGEQYF
TRBV9	15	NA	NA	TRBJ2-7	TGTGCCAGCAGCGTAGCCATGAGCGGCTCCTACGAGCAGTACTTC	CASSVAMSGSYEQYF
TRBV27	15	TRBD1	NA	TRBJ2-6	TGTGCCAGCAGTACTACAGGGGATGGGGCCAACGTCCTGACTTTC	CASSTTGDGANVLTF
TRBV20-1	14	TRBD1	NA	TRBJ2-7	TGCAGTGCGTTCTCCGGGACAGGGGGCTACGAGCAGTACTTC	CSAFSGTGGYEQYF
TRBV6-2/TRBV6-3	17	TRBD1	NA	TRBJ1-5	TGTGCCAGCAGTTACTCGCCCCGGACAGGGAGGGATCAGCCCCAGCATTTT	CASSYSPRTGRDQPQHF
TRBV5-6	12	NA	NA	TRBJ1-6	TGTGCCAGCAGCTCCCTGCGAGGTCCCCTCCACTTT	CASSSLRGPLHF
TRBV12-5	18	TRBD1	NA	TRBJ2-6	TGTGCTAGTGGTTTTAGTCCCGGGACAGGGGCTGGGGCCAACGTCCTGACTTTC	CASGFSPGTGAGANVLTF
TRBV6-1	16	TRBD1	NA	TRBJ2-5	TGTGCCAGCAGTAGGGACAGACGGGGATTCCAAGAGACCCAGTACTTC	CASSRDRRGFQETQYF
TRBV12-3/TRBV12-4	13	NA	NA	TRBJ2-3	TGTGCCAGCACCCTAGGGGATAGTGATACGCAGTATTTT	CASTLGDSDTQYF
TRBV9	15	TRBD2	NA	TRBJ2-5	TGTGCCAGCAGCCAGGTTGCGGGGGGGCATGAGACCCAGTACTTC	CASSQVAGGHETQYF
TRBV12-3/TRBV12-4	14	NA	NA	TRBJ1-5	TGTGCCAGCAGGGTAGAGGGGTGGTATCAGCCCCAGCATTTT	CASRVEGWYQPQHF
TRBV20-1	14	TRBD2	NA	TRBJ2-2	TGCAGTGCTAGAGATGGGGAGGGCTCCGGGGAGCTGTTTTTT	CSARDGEGSGELFF
TRBV20-1	10	NA	NA	TRBJ1-4	TGCAGTGCTAGAGGTGAAAAACTGTTTTTT	CSARGEKLFF
TRBV7-8	14	NA	NA	TRBJ2-7	TGTGCCAGCAGCTTAAACGCAGGGACCCACGAGCAGTACTTC	CASSLNAGTHEQYF
TRBV7-6	15	NA	once	TRBJ2-3	TGTGCCAGCAGCTTATTGCTCTCCAGCACAGATACGCAGTATTTT	CASSLLLSSTDTQYF
TRBV4-1	12	TRBD1	NA	TRBJ1-2	TGCGCCAGCAGCCAAAGCGGACAGGGACCCCCCTTC	CASSQSGQGPPF
TRBV18	16	NA	NA	TRBJ2-7	TGTGCCAGCTCACCACCGGTGCGGGTGAGCTCCTACGAGCAGTACTTC	CASSPPVRVSSYEQYF
TRBV7-3	14	NA	NA	TRBJ2-1	TGTGCCAGCAGCCTAGGGGGACTACTCAATGAGCAGTTCTTC	CASSLGGLLNEQFF
TRBV4-3	15	NA	once	TRBJ2-1	TGCGCCAGCAGCCCTGGAGGACGGGCCTACAATGAGCAGTTCTTC	CASSPGGRAYNEQFF
TRBV29-1	12	NA	NA	TRBJ2-2	TGCAGCGTCCAGCCTAACACCGGGGAGCTGTTTTTT	CSVQPNTGELFF
TRBV19	11	NA	NA	TRBJ1-1	TGTGCCAGTAGTCTCGAAGCTGAAGCTTTCTTT	CASSLEAEAFF
TRBV12-3/TRBV12-4	15	NA	NA	TRBJ1-5	TGTGCCAGCAGTTTGTTCAGGGACGACAATCAGCCCCAGCATTTT	CASSLFRDDNQPQHF
TRBV3-1	14	NA	NA	TRBJ2-5	TGTGCCAGCAGCCATCTAGGCTCCCAAGAGACCCAGTACTTC	CASSHLGSQETQYF